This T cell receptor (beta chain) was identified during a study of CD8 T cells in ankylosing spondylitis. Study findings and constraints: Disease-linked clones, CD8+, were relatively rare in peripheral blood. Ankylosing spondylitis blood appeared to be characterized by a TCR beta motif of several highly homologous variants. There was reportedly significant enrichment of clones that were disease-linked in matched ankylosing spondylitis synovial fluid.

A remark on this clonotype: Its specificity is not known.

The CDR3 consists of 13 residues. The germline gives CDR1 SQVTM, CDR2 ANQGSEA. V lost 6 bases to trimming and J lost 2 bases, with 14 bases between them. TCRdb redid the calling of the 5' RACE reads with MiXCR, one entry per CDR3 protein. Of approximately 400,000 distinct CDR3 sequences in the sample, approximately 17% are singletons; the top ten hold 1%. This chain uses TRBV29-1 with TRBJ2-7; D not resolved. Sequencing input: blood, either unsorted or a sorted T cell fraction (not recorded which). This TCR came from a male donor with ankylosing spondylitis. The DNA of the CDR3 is TGCAGCGTCCCATTATTGACCCCCTACGAGCAGTACTTC. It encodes CSVPLLTPYEQYF.